One sample yielded the 22 T cell receptor beta chains listed below, sequenced in a study of blood T cell repertoires in COVID-19. Here immunoSEQ multiplex PCR was the method, and the copy in TCRdb shows in-frame clones only, minus some. This sample has some 260,000 clones, with more than 65% found just once. The material sequenced was peripheral blood. Every receptor here comes from a woman younger than 30 with acute or convalescent COVID-19.

The rearrangement links TRBV4-3 to TRBJ2-1; 8 bases match TRBD2. Germline V gene sequence: CDR1 LGHNA, CDR2 YSLEER. The J segment lost 9 bases and the V segment lost 3 bases, leaving 16 bases of the junction unmatched. The CDR3 totals 17 residues. In nucleotides, the CDR3 is TGCGCCAGCAGCCACGGAGAAGCGGGAGTAATAGTGCGTGAGCAGTTCTTC. Translation: CASSHGEAGVIVREQFF.

The gene calls are TRBV6-5 and TRBJ2-7, with 11 bases lining up with TRBD2. There are 15 residues in the CDR3. Losses at the gene ends were 5 bases for V and 6 bases for J; bases not matched to a gene: 9. Germline V gene data show CDR1 as MNHEY and CDR2 as SVGAGI. CDR3 residues: CASSTRHSGRGEQYF. The DNA for the CDR3 is TGTGCCAGCAGTACCCGTCATAGCGGGAGGGGCGAGCAGTACTTC.

This chain uses TRBV7-2 with TRBJ2-7, with D perhaps TRBD2 (5 bases). Looked up from germline, CDR1 is SGHTA and CDR2 is FQGNSA. V was pared by 1 base and J by 7 bases, with 11 bases between. CDR3 length: 13 residues. The chain's CDR3 is CASSLVWTGEQYF. CDR3 DNA: TGTGCCAGCAGCTTAGTCTGGACTGGGGAGCAGTACTTC. Based on the CDR3 plus reference TRBV7-2 and TRBJ2-7, the full variable domain is GAGVSQSPSNKVTEKGKDVELRCDPISGHTALYWYRQSLGQGLEFLIYFQGNSAPDKSGLPSDRFSAERTGGSVSTLTIQRTQQEDSAVYLCASSLVWTGEQYFGPGTRLTVT.

The chain uses TRBV4-3 and TRBJ2-2, with a possible D match to TRBD2 (6 bases). V was pared by 4 bases and J by 6 bases, with 24 bases between. This CDR3 spans 18 amino acids. Germline V gene data show CDR1 as LGHNA and CDR2 as YSLEER. The CDR3 loop reads CASSLGGGGASVPGELFF. The CDR3 DNA reads as TGCGCCAGCAGCCTTGGAGGAGGAGGGGCGTCTGTTCCCGGGGAGCTGTTTTTT.

The chain links TRBV7-9 to TRBJ2-7; 9 bases agree with TRBD2. With V trimmed by 1 base and J by 3 bases, 7 bases remained unmatched. The CDR3 sequence is 16 residues long. Germline CDR1 reads SEHNR; CDR2 reads FQNEAQ (reference sequence). As DNA, the CDR3 is TGTGCCAGCAGCTTAGGATCTAGCGGGACCCTCTACGAGCAGTACTTC. Translated: CASSLGSSGTLYEQYF. The full variable domain, its missing parts supplied by reference TRBV7-9 and TRBJ2-7, is DTGVSQNPRHKITKRGQNVTFRCDPISEHNRLYWYRQTLGQGPEFLTYFQNEAQLEKSRLLSDRFSAERPKGSFSTLEIQRTEQGDSAMYLCASSLGSSGTLYEQYFGPGTRLTVT.

In this sample, this clone turned up once. The chain uses TRBV18 and TRBJ1-1; 10 bases are shared with TRBD1. Trimming removed 0 bases from V and 1 base from J; junction bases left unmatched: 11. Looked up from germline, CDR1 is KGHSH and CDR2 is LQKENI. The CDR3 is made up of 19 amino acids. CDR3 protein: CASSPPNSGTGAKNTEAFF. The DNA of the CDR3 is TGTGCCAGCTCACCACCAAATTCCGGGACAGGGGCGAAGAACACTGAAGCTTTCTTT.

The chain uses TRBV7-2 and TRBJ1-1, with 7 bases that match TRBD1. Germline lookup yields CDR1 SGHTA and CDR2 FQGNSA. The V gene end was trimmed by 6 bases and the J gene end by 7 bases; junction bases not matched to a gene: 14. This CDR3 spans 15 amino acids. The CDR3: CASSSYIGGGREAFF. CDR3 DNA: TGTGCCAGCAGTTCTTATATAGGGGGCGGTCGTGAAGCTTTCTTT. The complete variable domain, with remaining parts taken from reference TRBV7-2 and TRBJ1-1, reads GAGVSQSPSNKVTEKGKDVELRCDPISGHTALYWYRQSLGQGLEFLIYFQGNSAPDKSGLPSDRFSAERTGGSVSTLTIQRTQQEDSAVYLCASSSYIGGGREAFFGQGTRLTVV.

This sequence joins TRBV9 and TRBJ1-6, with 9 positions matching TRBD1. V was clipped by 2 bases and J by 10 bases; unmatched bases: 4. In germline, CDR1 is SGDLS, CDR2 YYNGEE. The CDR3 has 14 residues. CDR3 sequence reads: CASSVGTGRSPLHF. CDR3 bases: TGTGCCAGCAGCGTCGGGACAGGGAGGTCACCCCTCCACTTT.

This chain joins TRBV19 and TRBJ1-5, with 7 bases identical to TRBD1. V gave up 4 bases and J gave up 7 bases; unmatched junction bases: 10. Germline values: CDR1 LNHDA, CDR2 SQIVND (reference sequence). The CDR3 loop spans 15 amino acids. The CDR3 bases are TGTGCCAGTAGTACGATTGAGGGGGCTTTGCAGCCCCAGCATTTT. This codes for CASSTIEGALQPQHF.

The rearrangement uses TRBV29-1 and TRBJ2-7; TRBD2 aligns across 8 bases. After removal of 4 bases from V and 0 bases from J, the junction contained 14 bases not matched to a gene. CDR3 size: 17 residues. CDR1 is SQVTM and CDR2 is ANQGSEA in the germline V gene. CDR3 sequence reads: CSVAGVWSSGISYEQYF. DNA for the CDR3: TGCAGCGTTGCAGGGGTTTGGAGTAGCGGGATCTCCTACGAGCAGTACTTC.

The V and J genes are TRBV28 and TRBJ1-1; D perhaps matches TRBD1 (6 bases). With 4 bases removed from V and 1 base from J, the gap between germline ends came to 13 bases. The germline V gene has CDR1 MDHEN and CDR2 SYDVKM. This CDR3 spans 15 amino acids. The CDR3 region has the DNA TGTGCCAGCAGTTACACAGGGTTCGGGAACACTGAAGCTTTCTTT. Its protein product is CASSYTGFGNTEAFF.

This chain links TRBV29-1 with TRBJ2-5; 9 bases map to TRBD1. This CDR3 region has 14 residues. V lost 8 bases to trimming and J lost 7 bases; unmatched junction nucleotides: 14. Germline CDR1 reads SQVTM; CDR2 reads ANQGSEA. This chain's CDR3 is CSLITGQGGMTQYF. Here the CDR3 DNA reads TGCAGCCTCATCACGGGACAGGGAGGGATGACCCAGTACTTC. The full variable domain, in which reference TRBV29-1 and TRBJ2-5 provide the parts outside the CDR3, is SAVISQKPSRDICQRGTSLTIQCQVDSQVTMMFWYRQQPGQSLTLIATANQGSEATYESGFVIDKFPISRPNLTFSTLTVSNMSPEDSSIYLCSLITGQGGMTQYFGPGTRLLVL.

This chain connects TRBV30 to TRBJ2-3; possible D gene TRBD2, 5 bases. This CDR3 comprises 11 residues. CDR1 is GTSNPN, CDR2 SVGIG, per germline (reference sequence). The ends were cut back, 4 bases at V and 6 bases at J, with 8 bases in the middle. The CDR3 DNA reads TGTGCCTGGAAGGGCGGGGATACGCAGTATTTT. It yields the protein CAWKGGDTQYF.

V is TRBV7-2 and J is TRBJ1-6; TRBD1 matches 7 bases. The CDR3 runs to 14 residues. The germline V gene encodes CDR1 SGHTA and CDR2 FQGNSA. With V trimmed by 7 bases and J by 8 bases, 8 bases remained unmatched. The CDR3 nucleotides are TGTGCCAGCACCCGGGACAGACCCTATTCACCCCTCCACTTT. Encoded protein: CASTRDRPYSPLHF.

The chain combines TRBV6-2 or TRBV6-3 with TRBJ2-5, with TRBD1 matching 8 bases. Germline trimming cut 2 bases from V and 4 bases from J; bases unmatched to any gene: 9. The germline V gene encodes CDR1 MNHEY and CDR2 SVGEGT. There are 16 residues in the CDR3. The CDR3 reads CASSYGASGGAETQYF. The CDR3 DNA reads TGTGCCAGCAGTTACGGGGCCTCAGGGGGCGCAGAGACCCAGTACTTC.

This chain joins TRBV30 and TRBJ2-5; perhaps TRBD2 as D (5 bases). Germline lookup yields CDR1 GTSNPN and CDR2 SVGIG (reference sequence). This CDR3 contains 13 residues. V shed 4 bases and J shed 1 base, with 10 bases lying between them. This CDR3 is CAWTEGAQETQYF. The CDR3 region has the DNA TGTGCCTGGACAGAGGGAGCCCAAGAGACCCAGTACTTC.

Turning to this clone: A junction boundary mismatches the germline segment, possibly from a read error. The CDR3 loop reads CSKPGQGNSGANVLTF. DNA of the CDR3: TGCTCAAAGCCGGGACAGGGGAACTCTGGGGCCAACGTCCTGACTTTC. The V call is TRBV7-9, the J call TRBJ2-6; 10 positions match TRBD1. Germline V gives CDR1 SEHNR, CDR2 FQNEAQ (reference sequence). The CDR3 has 16 amino acids. The whole variable domain, remainder taken from reference TRBV7-9 and TRBJ2-6, is DTGVSQNPRHKITKRGQNVTFRCDPISEHNRLYWYRQTLGQGPEFLTYFQNEAQLEKSRLLSDRFSAERPKGSFSTLEIQRTEQGDSAMYLCSKPGQGNSGANVLTFGAGSRLTVL.

The chain employs TRBV12-3 or TRBV12-4 and TRBJ1-5, with D unclear. CDR3 length equals 12 residues. V lost 3 bases to trimming and J lost 3 bases, with 3 bases between them. The CDR3 here is CASSFINQPQHF. CDR3 sequence (DNA): TGTGCCAGCAGTTTTATCAATCAGCCCCAGCATTTT.

The gene calls are TRBV4-3 and TRBJ1-2; D gene unclear. The CDR3 consists of 15 residues. The ends were cut back, 0 bases at V and 2 bases at J, with 10 bases in the middle. Germline loops: CDR1 LGHNA, CDR2 YSLEER. DNA of the CDR3: TGCGCCAGCAGCCAAGAGGGCAGAGGGAACTATGGCTACACCTTC. Residues: CASSQEGRGNYGYTF.

In DNA, the CDR3 is TGTGCCAGCAGTTCGGGGGATCAGGTAGAATATCAGCCCCAGCATTTT. This encodes CASSSGDQVEYQPQHF. The chain is built from TRBV28 and TRBJ1-5, with a weak D call TRBD1 (5 bases). Trimming shortened V by 4 bases and J by 5 bases, and 18 bases separated the two germline ends. Germline CDR1 MDHEN, CDR2 SYDVKM. This CDR3 is 16 amino acids long.

The chain carries TRBV18 and TRBJ1-1; TRBD1 matches 7 bases. Trimming removed 8 bases from V and 4 bases from J; junction bases left unmatched: 10. The CDR3 loop spans 14 amino acids. Germline V gene data show CDR1 as KGHSH and CDR2 as LQKENI. CDR3 DNA sequence: TGTGCCAGCAAACCGGACAGGCAGGGCACTGAAGCTTTCTTT. Its translation: CASKPDRQGTEAFF.

This clone was detected only once. The chain employs TRBV20-1 and TRBJ1-4; D gene unclear. Germline V gene data show CDR1 as DFQATT and CDR2 as SNEGSKA (reference sequence). The CDR3 runs 11 residues. The germline V and J ends were trimmed by 5 bases and 7 bases, with 8 bases remaining between them. The CDR3 loop reads CSAPRGEKLFF. In DNA form, the CDR3 reads TGCAGTGCTCCTCGGGGTGAAAAACTGTTTTTT.